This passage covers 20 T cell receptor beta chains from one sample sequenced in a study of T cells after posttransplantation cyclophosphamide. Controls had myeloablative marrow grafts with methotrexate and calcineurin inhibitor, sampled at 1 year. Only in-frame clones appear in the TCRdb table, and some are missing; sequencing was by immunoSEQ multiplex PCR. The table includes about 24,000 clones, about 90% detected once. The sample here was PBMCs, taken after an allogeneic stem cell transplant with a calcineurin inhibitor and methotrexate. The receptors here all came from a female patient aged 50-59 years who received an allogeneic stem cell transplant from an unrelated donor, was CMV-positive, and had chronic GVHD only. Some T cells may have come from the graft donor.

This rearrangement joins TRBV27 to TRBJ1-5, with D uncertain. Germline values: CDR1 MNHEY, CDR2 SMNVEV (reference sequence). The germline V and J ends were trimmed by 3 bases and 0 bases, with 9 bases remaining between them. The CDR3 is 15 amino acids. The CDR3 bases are TGTGCCAGCAGTTTTGGGCTGAATAGCAATCAGCCCCAGCATTTT. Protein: CASSFGLNSNQPQHF.

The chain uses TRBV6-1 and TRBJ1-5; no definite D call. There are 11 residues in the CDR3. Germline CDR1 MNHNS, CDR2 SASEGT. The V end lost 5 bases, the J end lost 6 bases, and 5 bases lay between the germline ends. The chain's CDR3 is CASSPGQPQHF. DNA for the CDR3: TGTGCCAGCAGTCCAGGTCAGCCCCAGCATTTT.

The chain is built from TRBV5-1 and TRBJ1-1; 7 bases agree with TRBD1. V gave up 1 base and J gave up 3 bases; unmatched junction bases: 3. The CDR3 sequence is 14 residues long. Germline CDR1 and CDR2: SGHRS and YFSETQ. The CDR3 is CASSLSGGHTEAFF. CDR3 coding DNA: TGCGCCAGCAGCTTGTCAGGGGGTCACACTGAAGCTTTCTTT.

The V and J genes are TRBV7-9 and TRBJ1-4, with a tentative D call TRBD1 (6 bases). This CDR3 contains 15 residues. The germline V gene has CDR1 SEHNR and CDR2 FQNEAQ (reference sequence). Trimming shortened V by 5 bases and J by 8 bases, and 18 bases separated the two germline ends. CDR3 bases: TGTGCCAGCAGCCTCCAGACAGGCTGGCGAGAAAAACTGTTTTTT. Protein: CASSLQTGWREKLFF.

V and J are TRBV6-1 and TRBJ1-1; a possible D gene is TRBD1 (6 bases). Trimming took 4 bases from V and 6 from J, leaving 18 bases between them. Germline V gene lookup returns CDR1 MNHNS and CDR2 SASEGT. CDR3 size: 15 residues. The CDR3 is CASSGGTQIRAEAFF. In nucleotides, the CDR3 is TGTGCCAGCAGTGGGGGGACACAGATAAGAGCTGAAGCTTTCTTT.

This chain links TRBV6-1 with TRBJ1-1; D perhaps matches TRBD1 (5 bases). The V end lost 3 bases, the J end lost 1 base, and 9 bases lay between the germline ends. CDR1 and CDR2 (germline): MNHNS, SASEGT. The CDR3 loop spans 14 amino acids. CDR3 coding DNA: TGTGCCAGCAGTGATGGCGGGGGGAACACTGAAGCTTTCTTT. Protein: CASSDGGGNTEAFF.

CDR3 sequence reads: CASSTGFGNTIYF. In DNA form, the CDR3 reads TGTGCCAGCAGCACCGGGTTTGGAAACACCATATATTTT. The rearrangement uses TRBV6-5 and TRBJ1-3; no definite D call. Germline loops: CDR1 MNHEY, CDR2 SVGAGI. V was cut by 6 bases and J by 3 bases, with 9 bases left in between. The CDR3 totals 13 residues.

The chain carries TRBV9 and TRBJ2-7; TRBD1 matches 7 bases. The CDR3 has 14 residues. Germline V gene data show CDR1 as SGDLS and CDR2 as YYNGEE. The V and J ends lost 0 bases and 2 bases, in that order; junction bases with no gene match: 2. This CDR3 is CASSVGDRTYEQYF. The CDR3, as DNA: TGTGCCAGCAGCGTAGGGGACAGAACCTACGAGCAGTACTTC. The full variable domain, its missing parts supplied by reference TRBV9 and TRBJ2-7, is DSGVTQTPKHLITATGQRVTLRCSPRSGDLSVYWYQQSLDQGLQFLIQYYNGEERAKGNILERFSAQQFPDLHSELNLSSLELGDSALYFCASSVGDRTYEQYFGPGTRLTVT.

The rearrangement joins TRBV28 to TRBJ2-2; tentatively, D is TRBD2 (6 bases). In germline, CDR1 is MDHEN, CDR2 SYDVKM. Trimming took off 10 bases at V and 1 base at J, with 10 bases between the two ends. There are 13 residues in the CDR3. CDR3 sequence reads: CATKEGNTGELFF. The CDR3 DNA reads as TGTGCCACCAAGGAGGGGAACACCGGGGAGCTGTTTTTT.

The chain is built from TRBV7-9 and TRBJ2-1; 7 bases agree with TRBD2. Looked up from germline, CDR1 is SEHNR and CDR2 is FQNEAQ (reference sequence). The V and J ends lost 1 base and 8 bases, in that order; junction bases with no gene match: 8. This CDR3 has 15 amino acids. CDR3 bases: TGTGCCAGCAGCTTAGTCTCGCGGGAGTCCCATGAGCAGTTCTTC. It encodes CASSLVSRESHEQFF.

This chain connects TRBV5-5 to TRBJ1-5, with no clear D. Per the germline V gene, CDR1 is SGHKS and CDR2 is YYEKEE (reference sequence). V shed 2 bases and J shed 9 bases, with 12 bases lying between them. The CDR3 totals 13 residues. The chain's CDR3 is CASSLDAATPQHF. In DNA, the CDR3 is TGTGCCAGCAGCTTAGACGCGGCAACGCCCCAGCATTTT.

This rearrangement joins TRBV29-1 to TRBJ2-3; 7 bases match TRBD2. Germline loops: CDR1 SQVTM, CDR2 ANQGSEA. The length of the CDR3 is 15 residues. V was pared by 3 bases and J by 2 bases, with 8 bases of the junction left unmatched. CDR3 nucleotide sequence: TGCAGCGTTGAGGGCCTAGCGGTAATCACAGATACGCAGTATTTT. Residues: CSVEGLAVITDTQYF.

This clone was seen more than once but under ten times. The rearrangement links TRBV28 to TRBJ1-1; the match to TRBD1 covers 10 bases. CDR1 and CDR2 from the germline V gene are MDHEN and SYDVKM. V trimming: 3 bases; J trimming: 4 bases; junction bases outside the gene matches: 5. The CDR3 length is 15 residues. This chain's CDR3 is CASSLIRTGGTEAFF. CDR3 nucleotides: TGTGCCAGCAGTTTGATCCGGACAGGGGGCACTGAAGCTTTCTTT.

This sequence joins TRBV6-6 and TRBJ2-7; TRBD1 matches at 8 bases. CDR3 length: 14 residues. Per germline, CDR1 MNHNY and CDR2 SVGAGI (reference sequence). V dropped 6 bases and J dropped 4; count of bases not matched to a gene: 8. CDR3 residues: CASRQTGQAYEQYF. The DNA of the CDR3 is TGTGCCAGCAGGCAGACGGGACAGGCATACGAGCAGTACTTC.

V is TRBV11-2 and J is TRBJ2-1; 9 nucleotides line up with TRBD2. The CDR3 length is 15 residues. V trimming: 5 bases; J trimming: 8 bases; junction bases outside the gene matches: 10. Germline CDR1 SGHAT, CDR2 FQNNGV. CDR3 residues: CASSRLGLARHEQFF. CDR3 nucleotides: TGTGCCAGCAGCCGCCTCGGACTAGCGCGGCATGAGCAGTTCTTC.

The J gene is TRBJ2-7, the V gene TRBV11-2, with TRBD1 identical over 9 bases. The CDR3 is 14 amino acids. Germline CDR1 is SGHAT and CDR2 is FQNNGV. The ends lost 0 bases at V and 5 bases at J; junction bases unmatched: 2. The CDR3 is CASSLDGDRDEQYF. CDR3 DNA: TGTGCCAGCAGCTTAGATGGGGACAGGGACGAGCAGTACTTC.

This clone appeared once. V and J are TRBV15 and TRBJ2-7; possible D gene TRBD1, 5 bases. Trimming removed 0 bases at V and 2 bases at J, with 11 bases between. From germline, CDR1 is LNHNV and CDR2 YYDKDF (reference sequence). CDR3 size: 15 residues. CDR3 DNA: TGTGCCACCAGCAGAGATTATGAGACAGCCTACGAGCAGTACTTC. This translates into CATSRDYETAYEQYF.

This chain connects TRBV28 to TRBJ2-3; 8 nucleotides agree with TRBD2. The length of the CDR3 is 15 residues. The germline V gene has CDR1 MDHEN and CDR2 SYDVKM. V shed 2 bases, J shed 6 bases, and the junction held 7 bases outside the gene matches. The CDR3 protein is CASSLRGLGSDTQYF. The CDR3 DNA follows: TGTGCCAGCAGTTTAAGGGGACTAGGTTCCGATACGCAGTATTTT.

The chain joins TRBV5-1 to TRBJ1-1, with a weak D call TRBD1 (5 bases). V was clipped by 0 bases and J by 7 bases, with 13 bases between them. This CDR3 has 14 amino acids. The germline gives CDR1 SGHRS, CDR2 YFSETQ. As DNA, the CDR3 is TGCGCCAGCAGCTTGGTTTGGACACCCGATGAAGCTTTCTTT. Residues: CASSLVWTPDEAFF.

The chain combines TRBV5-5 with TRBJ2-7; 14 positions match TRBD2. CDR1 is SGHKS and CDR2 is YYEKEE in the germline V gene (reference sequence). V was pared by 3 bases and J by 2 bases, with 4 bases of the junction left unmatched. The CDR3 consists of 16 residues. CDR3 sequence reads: CASSSRGLAGAYEQYF. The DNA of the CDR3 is TGTGCCAGCAGCTCCAGGGGACTAGCGGGAGCCTACGAGCAGTACTTC. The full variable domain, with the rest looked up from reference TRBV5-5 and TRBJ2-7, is DAGVTQSPTHLIKTRGQQVTLRCSPISGHKSVSWYQQVLGQGPQFIFQYYEKEERGRGNFPDRFSARQFPNYSSELNVNALLLGDSALYLCASSSRGLAGAYEQYFGPGTRLTVT.